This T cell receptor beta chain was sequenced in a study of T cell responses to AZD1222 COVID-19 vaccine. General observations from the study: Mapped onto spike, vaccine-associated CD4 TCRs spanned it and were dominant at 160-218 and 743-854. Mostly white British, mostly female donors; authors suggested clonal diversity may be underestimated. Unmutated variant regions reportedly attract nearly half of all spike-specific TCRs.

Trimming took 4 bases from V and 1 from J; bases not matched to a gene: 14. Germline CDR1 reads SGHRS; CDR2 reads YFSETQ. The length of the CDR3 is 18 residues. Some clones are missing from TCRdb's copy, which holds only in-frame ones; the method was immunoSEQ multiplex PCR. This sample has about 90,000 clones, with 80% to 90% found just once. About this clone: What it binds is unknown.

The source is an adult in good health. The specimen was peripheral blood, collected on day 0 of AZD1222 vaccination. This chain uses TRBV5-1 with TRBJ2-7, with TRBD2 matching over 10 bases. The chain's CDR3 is CASSQSIYLAGVSYEQYF. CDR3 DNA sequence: TGCGCCAGCAGCCAGAGTATTTATCTAGCGGGAGTGTCCTACGAGCAGTACTTC. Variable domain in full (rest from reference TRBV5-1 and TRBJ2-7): KAGVTQTPRYLIKTRGQQVTLSCSPISGHRSVSWYQQTPGQGLQFLFEYFSETQRNKGNFPGRFSGRQFSNSRSEMNVSTLELGDSALYLCASSQSIYLAGVSYEQYFGPGTRLTVT.